This T cell receptor beta chain was documented in a study of shared clonotypes between healthy human individuals. This CDR3 has 13 amino acids. Germline CDR1 and CDR2: SGDLS and YYNGEE. Trimming shortened V by 7 bases and J by 11 bases, and 18 bases separated the two germline ends. PCR replicates from unsorted PBMC used roughly 300 ng DNA, and this amount was around 28,000 T cell genomes. The table came from immunoSEQ multiplex PCR; TCRdb's copy has only in-frame clones and leaves some out. The repertoire holds 400,000 to 600,000 clones, with roughly 80% as singletons. Those who donated were healthy HIV-negative adults, with no recent acute infections or vaccinations reported. Genomic DNA for unsorted samples was obtained from 80 million to 100 million PBMCs.

V gene TRBV9 combines with J gene TRBJ1-4; D is undetermined. The clonotype was recovered from a woman aged 35 to 49 in good health. Some clones in this sample may be carry-over from other donors' samples. What was sequenced was PBMCs. The CDR3 bases are TGTGCCAGCGGGGTGGGCCCGATTGACAAACTGTTTTTT. Its translation is CASGVGPIDKLFF.